Each of the 5 T cell receptor beta chains below was sequenced from the same sample in a study of blood T cell repertoires in COVID-19. The data were produced by immunoSEQ multiplex PCR, yet TCRdb's version contains in-frame clones alone and is incomplete. This table holds around 300,000 clones, approximately 88% found once. The material sequenced was peripheral blood. The receptor source for this set is a man aged 18 to 29 with active or convalescent COVID-19.

This sequence joins TRBV19 and TRBJ1-5; D remains unclear. Per the germline V gene, CDR1 is LNHDA and CDR2 is SQIVND (reference sequence). The germline V and J ends were trimmed by 3 bases and 2 bases, with 8 bases remaining between them. This CDR3 has 14 amino acids. The CDR3 reads CASSMEGGNQPQHF. The CDR3 DNA reads TGTGCCAGTAGTATGGAGGGTGGCAATCAGCCCCAGCATTTT.

V and J are TRBV11-2 and TRBJ2-7, with 9 bases matching TRBD2. The length of the CDR3 is 19 residues. V lost 5 bases and J lost 4; bases outside the gene matches: 21. Germline V gives CDR1 SGHAT, CDR2 FQNNGV. CDR3 in amino acids: CASSPPKVAGDPFIYEQYF. The CDR3 region has the DNA TGTGCCAGCAGCCCACCTAAGGTAGCGGGGGACCCCTTTATATACGAGCAGTACTTC.

J is TRBJ1-1 and V is TRBV7-9, with D perhaps matching TRBD1 (5 bases). The CDR3 consists of 14 residues. Germline CDR1 is SEHNR and CDR2 is FQNEAQ (reference sequence). The V and J ends lost 5 bases and 1 base respectively, with 11 bases between them. The CDR3 is CASSLQETNTEAFF. CDR3 DNA: TGTGCCAGCAGCCTACAGGAGACGAACACTGAAGCTTTCTTT.

This clone was recorded a few times. This chain uses TRBV19 with TRBJ1-2, with TRBD1 matching over 8 bases. The germline V gene has CDR1 LNHDA and CDR2 SQIVND (reference sequence). The length of the CDR3 is 17 residues. The trim removed 2 bases at V and 2 bases at J, leaving 10 bases unmatched. CDR3 in amino acids: CASSIQGAALPNYGYTF. For the CDR3, the DNA is TGTGCCAGTAGTATACAGGGGGCGGCCCTGCCAAACTATGGCTACACCTTC. Full variable domain (missing parts from reference TRBV19 and TRBJ1-2): DGGITQSPKYLFRKEGQNVTLSCEQNLNHDAMYWYRQDPGQGLRLIYYSQIVNDFQKGDIAEGYSVSREKKESFPLTVTSAQKNPTAFYLCASSIQGAALPNYGYTFGSGTRLTVV.

In its sample, this clone was seen once. The rearrangement joins TRBV3-1 (or the pseudogene TRBV3-2) to TRBJ2-2; TRBD2 matches 13 bases. The germline gives CDR1 LGHDT, CDR2 YNNKEL (reference sequence). This CDR3 has 15 amino acids. Unmatched junction bases numbered 5, after V lost 7 bases and J lost 6 bases. CDR3 protein: CASTDTSGGAGELFF. The CDR3 bases are TGTGCCAGCACCGATACTAGCGGGGGGGCCGGGGAGCTGTTTTTT.